The rows below give T cell receptor beta chains drawn from one sample of a study of blood T cell repertoires in COVID-19. Only in-frame clones appear in the TCRdb table, and some are missing; sequencing was by immunoSEQ multiplex PCR. Of 110,000 to 150,000 clones in the sample, around 82% were seen once. What was sequenced was peripheral blood. Receptor source: a human donor in a cohort sampled during active COVID-19. Both conserved end residues are part of each CDR3. D genes are given only for firm matches. A row's size may be missing; if present it is once, few, many or a size class.

- | TRBJ1-3 | TRBV10-3 | - | TGTGCCATCAGGAATCAGGGAGGAAACACCATATATTTT | CAIRNQGGNTIYF
- | TRBJ2-4 | TRBV7-2 | - | TGTGCCAGCAGCTTACCTCAAAACATTCAGTACTTC | CASSLPQNIQYF
- | TRBJ2-5 | TRBV10-3 | TRBD2 | TGTGCCATCAGTGCGCTAGCGGCGGGAGAGACCCAGTACTTC | CAISALAAGETQYF
- | TRBJ2-5 | TRBV6-6 | TRBD1 | TGTGCCAGCAGTTACTCCGGGACAGTAGAGACCCAGTACTTC | CASSYSGTVETQYF
- | TRBJ2-7 | TRBV3-1/TRBV3-2 | TRBD2 | TGTGCCAGCAGCCGGCGCGGGGGGGCCACCTACGAGCAGTACTTC | CASSRRGGATYEQYF
few | TRBJ1-1 | TRBV2 | - | TGTGCCAGCCTAGACAGCCACACTGAAGCTTTCTTT | CASLDSHTEAFF
- | TRBJ2-1 | TRBV19 | - | TGTGCCAGTAGCCGGTACGCTAGTGGTGAGCAGTTCTTC | CASSRYASGEQFF
once | TRBJ2-5 | TRBV10-3 | - | TGTGCCATCAGTGAGGATCAGGGCGTAGAGACCCAGTACTTC | CAISEDQGVETQYF
- | TRBJ1-2 | TRBV15 | TRBD1 | TGTGCCACCAGCAGAAACCGGGACAGGTCCTATGGCTACACCTTC | CATSRNRDRSYGYTF
- | TRBJ2-5 | TRBV29-1 | TRBD2 | TGCAGCGTAGGACTAGCGGGAGAAATCCAAGAGACCCAGTACTTC | CSVGLAGEIQETQYF
- | TRBJ1-3 | TRBV30 | TRBD1 | TGTGCCTGGGACAGGGGTTCGGGAAACACCATATATTTT | CAWDRGSGNTIYF
- | TRBJ1-1 | TRBV20-1 | - | TGCAGTGCTAGTCGGGGAGGGTCTGAAGCTTTCTTT | CSASRGGSEAFF
once | TRBJ2-7 | TRBV4-1 | TRBD2 | TGCGCCAGCAGCCCGGGACTAGCGGGGGCCGTCTCCTACGAGCAGTACTTC | CASSPGLAGAVSYEQYF